This passage covers 5 T cell receptor beta chains from one sample sequenced in a study of blood T cell repertoires in COVID-19. The data were produced by immunoSEQ multiplex PCR, yet TCRdb's version contains in-frame clones alone and is incomplete. The sample consists of more than 95,000 clones, over 75% of them appearing once. The sample was peripheral blood. These receptors were collected from a man between 60 and 75 years old with acute or convalescent COVID-19.

The rearrangement links TRBV5-5 to TRBJ1-2; 7 nucleotides line up with TRBD1. Per germline, CDR1 SGHKS and CDR2 YYEKEE (reference sequence). The junction had 8 bases not matched to a gene; V was cut back by 4 bases and J by 2 bases. This CDR3 is 15 amino acids long. The CDR3 DNA reads TGTGCCAGCAGCCGTGTCTGGGGACAGAACTATGGCTACACCTTC. As protein: CASSRVWGQNYGYTF.

This clone is a singleton in its sample. The genes are TRBV5-1 and TRBJ2-2, with 7 nucleotides matching TRBD1. CDR1 and CDR2 from the germline V gene are SGHRS and YFSETQ. The V segment lost 2 bases and the J segment 5 bases; nucleotides outside the gene matches: 3. There are 14 residues in the CDR3. The CDR3 DNA sequence: TGCGCCAGCAGCTTCGACAGGGCTACCGGGGAGCTGTTTTTT. Protein product: CASSFDRATGELFF.

This chain uses TRBV6-6 with TRBJ1-1, with a tentative D call TRBD1 (5 bases). The germline V and J ends were trimmed by 0 bases and 4 bases, with 9 bases remaining between them. The CDR3 runs to 14 residues. Germline lookup yields CDR1 MNHNY and CDR2 SVGAGI (reference sequence). CDR3 loop: CASSYSSQGTEAFF. The DNA of the CDR3 is TGTGCCAGCAGTTACTCGTCCCAGGGCACTGAAGCTTTCTTT.

The V and J genes are TRBV5-4 and TRBJ2-7; D gene uncertain. This CDR3 region has 12 residues. V dropped 2 bases and J dropped 4 bases, with 7 bases sitting between them. Germline lookup yields CDR1 SGHNT and CDR2 YYREEE (reference sequence). In nucleotides, the CDR3 is TGTGCCAGCAGCTTTAACTATTACGAGCAGTACTTC. Its translation: CASSFNYYEQYF.

V gene TRBV9 combines with J gene TRBJ2-3; the match to TRBD2 covers 11 bases. This CDR3 contains 18 residues. V gave up 0 bases and J gave up 0 bases; unmatched junction bases: 6. The germline V gene encodes CDR1 SGDLS and CDR2 YYNGEE. The CDR3 DNA reads as TGTGCCAGCAGCGTAGATCTAGCGGGGGGACTCAGCACAGATACGCAGTATTTT. As protein: CASSVDLAGGLSTDTQYF.